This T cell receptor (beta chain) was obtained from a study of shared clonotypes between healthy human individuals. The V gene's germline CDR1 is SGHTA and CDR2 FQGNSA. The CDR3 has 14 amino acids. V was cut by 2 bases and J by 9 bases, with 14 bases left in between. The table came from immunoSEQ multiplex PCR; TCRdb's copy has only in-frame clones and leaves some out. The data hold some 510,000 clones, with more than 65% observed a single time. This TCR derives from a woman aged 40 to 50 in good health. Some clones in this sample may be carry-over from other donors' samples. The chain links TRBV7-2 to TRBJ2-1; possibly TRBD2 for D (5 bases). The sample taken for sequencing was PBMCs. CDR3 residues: CASSLPSLRGEQFF. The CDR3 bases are TGTGCCAGCAGCTTACCGTCCCTACGGGGTGAGCAGTTCTTC.